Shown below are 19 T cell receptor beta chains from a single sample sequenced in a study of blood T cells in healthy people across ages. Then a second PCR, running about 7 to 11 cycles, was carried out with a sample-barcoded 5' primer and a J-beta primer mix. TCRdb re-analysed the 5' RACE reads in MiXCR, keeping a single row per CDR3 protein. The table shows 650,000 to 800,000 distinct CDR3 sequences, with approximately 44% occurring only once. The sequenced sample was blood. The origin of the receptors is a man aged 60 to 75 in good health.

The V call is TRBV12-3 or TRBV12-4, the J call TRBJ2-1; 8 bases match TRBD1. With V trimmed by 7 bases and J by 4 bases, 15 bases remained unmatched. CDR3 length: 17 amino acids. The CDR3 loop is CASNPVLGTGTYNEQFF. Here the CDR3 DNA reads TGTGCCAGCAACCCGGTGTTGGGGACAGGCACTTACAATGAGCAGTTCTTC.

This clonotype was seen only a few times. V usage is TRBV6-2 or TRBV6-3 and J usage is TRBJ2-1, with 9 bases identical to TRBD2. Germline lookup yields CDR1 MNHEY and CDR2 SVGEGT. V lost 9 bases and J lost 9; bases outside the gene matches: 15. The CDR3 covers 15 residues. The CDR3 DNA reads TGTGCCAGTTTCCCACCTGGCGGGGGGGCCTCTGAGCAGTTCTTC. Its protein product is CASFPPGGGASEQFF.

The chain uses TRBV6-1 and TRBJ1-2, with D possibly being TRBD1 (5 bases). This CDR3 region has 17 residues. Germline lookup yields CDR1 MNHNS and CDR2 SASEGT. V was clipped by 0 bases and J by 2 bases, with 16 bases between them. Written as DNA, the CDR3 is TGTGCCAGCAGTGAAGCTCGGGCAGGGAGGGTAAACTATGGCTACACCTTC. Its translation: CASSEARAGRVNYGYTF.

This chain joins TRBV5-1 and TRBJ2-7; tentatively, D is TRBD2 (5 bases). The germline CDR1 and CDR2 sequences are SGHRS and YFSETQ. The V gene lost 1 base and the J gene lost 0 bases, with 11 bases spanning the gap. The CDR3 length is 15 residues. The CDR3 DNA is TGCGCCAGCAGCTTGAATCCGGGAAGCTCCTACGAGCAGTACTTC. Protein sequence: CASSLNPGSSYEQYF.

As DNA, the CDR3 is TGCGCCAGCAGCCAAGCGCTGGGGACTACTTTGGGCGAGCAGTACTTC. Its protein product is CASSQALGTTLGEQYF. The V and J genes are TRBV4-3 and TRBJ2-7; 7 bases are shared with TRBD2. Looked up from germline, CDR1 is LGHNA and CDR2 is YSLEER. The CDR3 consists of 16 residues. J was trimmed by 6 bases and V by 1 base; bases with no gene match: 12.

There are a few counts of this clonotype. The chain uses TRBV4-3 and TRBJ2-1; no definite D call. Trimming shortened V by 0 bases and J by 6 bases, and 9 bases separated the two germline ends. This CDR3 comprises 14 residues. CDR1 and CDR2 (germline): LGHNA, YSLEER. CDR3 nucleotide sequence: TGCGCCAGCAGCCAAGAACCCTATAGCAATGAGCAGTTCTTC. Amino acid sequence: CASSQEPYSNEQFF.

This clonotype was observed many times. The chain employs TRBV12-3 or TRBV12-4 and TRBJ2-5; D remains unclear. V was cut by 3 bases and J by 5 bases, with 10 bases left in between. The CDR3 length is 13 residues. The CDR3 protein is CASSFLLEETQYF. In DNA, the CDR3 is TGTGCCAGCAGTTTTTTACTGGAGGAGACCCAGTACTTC.

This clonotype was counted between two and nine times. This CDR3 is CAWSGGIRTGGSYEQYF. For the CDR3, the DNA is TGTGCCTGGAGTGGGGGTATTCGGACAGGGGGCTCCTACGAGCAGTACTTC. The chain joins TRBV30 to TRBJ2-7; 10 positions match TRBD1. V dropped 1 base and J dropped 0; count of bases not matched to a gene: 9. This CDR3 contains 17 residues. Germline lookup yields CDR1 GTSNPN and CDR2 SVGIG (reference sequence).

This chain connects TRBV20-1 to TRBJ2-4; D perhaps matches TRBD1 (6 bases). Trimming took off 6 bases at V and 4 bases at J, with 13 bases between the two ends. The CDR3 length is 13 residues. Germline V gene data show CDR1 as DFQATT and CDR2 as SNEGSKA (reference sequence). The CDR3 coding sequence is TGCAGTGCAACCGGACAGATAAAAAACATTCAGTACTTC. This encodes CSATGQIKNIQYF.

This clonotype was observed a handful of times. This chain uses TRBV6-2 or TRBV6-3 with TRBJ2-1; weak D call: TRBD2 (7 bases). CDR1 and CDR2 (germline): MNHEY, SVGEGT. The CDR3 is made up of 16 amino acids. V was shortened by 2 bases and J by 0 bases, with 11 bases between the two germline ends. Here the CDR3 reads CASSYQRGASYNEQFF. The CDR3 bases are TGTGCCAGCAGTTACCAACGGGGGGCCTCCTACAATGAGCAGTTCTTC.

CDR3 amino acids: CASSESRVAGANVLTF. In DNA, the CDR3 is TGCGCCAGCAGTGAGTCTAGGGTGGCTGGGGCCAACGTCCTGACTTTC. V gene TRBV10-2 combines with J gene TRBJ2-6; no firm D call. The CDR3 is made up of 16 amino acids. Trimming took off 0 bases at V and 2 bases at J, with 8 bases between the two ends. In germline, CDR1 is WSHSY, CDR2 SAAADI.

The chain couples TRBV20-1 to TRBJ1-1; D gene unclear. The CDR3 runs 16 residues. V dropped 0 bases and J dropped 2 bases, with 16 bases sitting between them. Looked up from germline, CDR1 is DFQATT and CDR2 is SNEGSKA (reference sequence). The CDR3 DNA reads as TGCAGTGCTAGAGATCACGACTGGCCCGATAACACTGAAGCTTTCTTT. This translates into CSARDHDWPDNTEAFF.

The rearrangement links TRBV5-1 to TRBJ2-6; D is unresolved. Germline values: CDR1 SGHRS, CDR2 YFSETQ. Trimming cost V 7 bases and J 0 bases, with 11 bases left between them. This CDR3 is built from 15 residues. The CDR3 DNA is TGCGCCAGCGCCCCCTCCCGCTCTGGGGCCAACGTCCTGACTTTC. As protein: CASAPSRSGANVLTF.

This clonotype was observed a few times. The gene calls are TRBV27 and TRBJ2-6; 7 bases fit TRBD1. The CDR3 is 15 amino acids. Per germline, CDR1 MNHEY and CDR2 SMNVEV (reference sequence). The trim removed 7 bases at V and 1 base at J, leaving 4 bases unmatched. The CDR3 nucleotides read TGTGCCAGCACCAGACAGGGTTCTGGGGCCAACGTCCTGACTTTC. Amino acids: CASTRQGSGANVLTF.

The chain's CDR3 is CASSGGPGEQYF. Here the CDR3 DNA reads TGCGCCAGCAGCGGGGGGCCTGGCGAGCAGTACTTC. The chain links TRBV10-1 to TRBJ2-7; D may be TRBD2 (7 bases). V gave up 6 bases and J gave up 6 bases, with 12 bases separating them. In germline, CDR1 is WNHNN, CDR2 SYGVQD (reference sequence). The CDR3 length is 12 residues.

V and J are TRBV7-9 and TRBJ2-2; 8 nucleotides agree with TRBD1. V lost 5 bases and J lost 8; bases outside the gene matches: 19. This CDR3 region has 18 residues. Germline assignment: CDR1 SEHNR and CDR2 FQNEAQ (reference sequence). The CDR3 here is CASSPGGGQGVAAGELFF. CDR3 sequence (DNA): TGTGCCAGCAGCCCCGGAGGCGGACAGGGAGTCGCGGCTGGGGAGCTGTTTTTT. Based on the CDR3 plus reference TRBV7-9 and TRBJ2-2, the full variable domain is DTGVSQNPRHKITKRGQNVTFRCDPISEHNRLYWYRQTLGQGPEFLTYFQNEAQLEKSRLLSDRFSAERPKGSFSTLEIQRTEQGDSAMYLCASSPGGGQGVAAGELFFGEGSRLTVL.

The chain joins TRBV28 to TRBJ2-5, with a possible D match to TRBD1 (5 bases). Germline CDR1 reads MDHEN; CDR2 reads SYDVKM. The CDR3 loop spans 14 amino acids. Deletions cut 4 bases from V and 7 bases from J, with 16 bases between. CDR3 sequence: CASSSPDNFGTQYF. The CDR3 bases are TGTGCCAGCAGTTCCCCGGACAACTTTGGGACCCAGTACTTC.

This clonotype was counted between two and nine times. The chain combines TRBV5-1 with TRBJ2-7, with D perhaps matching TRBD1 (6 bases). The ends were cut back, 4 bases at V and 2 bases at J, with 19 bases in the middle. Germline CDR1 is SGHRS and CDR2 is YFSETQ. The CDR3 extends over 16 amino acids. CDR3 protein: CASSPPTGQLTYEQYF. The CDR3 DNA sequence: TGCGCCAGCAGCCCTCCAACCGGACAGTTAACCTACGAGCAGTACTTC.

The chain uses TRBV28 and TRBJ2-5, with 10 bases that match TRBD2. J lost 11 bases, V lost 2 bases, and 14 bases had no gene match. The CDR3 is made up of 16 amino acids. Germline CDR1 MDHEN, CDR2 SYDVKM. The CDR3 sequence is CASSLERGGPYNEQYF. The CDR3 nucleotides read TGTGCCAGCAGTTTAGAGCGGGGGGGCCCCTACAATGAGCAGTACTTC.